This is a list of T cell receptor beta chains from one sample in a study of blood T cell repertoires in COVID-19. Profiling relied on immunoSEQ multiplex PCR, and the TCRdb table lists in-frame clones only, not all of them. Counted here are fewer than 350,000 clones, around 81% occurring once; the ten biggest clones make up around 3%. Sequenced material: peripheral blood. The receptors shown here come from a woman aged 60 to 75 with active or convalescent COVID-19. Both conserved end residues are part of each CDR3. The D gene is left open where the match is weak. Part of the rows lack a size; the others show once, few, many or a class for expanded clones.

J gene,clone size,V gene,CDR3 length,D gene,CDR3 protein,CDR3 DNA
TRBJ1-1,NA,TRBV7-9,16,NA,CASSLEGGTSNTEAFF,TGTGCCAGCAGCTTAGAAGGGGGTACATCGAACACTGAAGCTTTCTTT
TRBJ2-3,once,TRBV7-2,16,NA,CASSLAGRGVGDTQYF,TGTGCCAGCAGCTTAGCGGGCAGGGGGGTAGGGGATACGCAGTATTTT
TRBJ1-6,few,TRBV13,16,TRBD1,CASSIRTGAYNSPLHF,TGTGCCAGCAGCATAAGGACAGGGGCCTATAATTCACCCCTCCACTTT
TRBJ1-4,NA,TRBV2,15,TRBD1,CASSAVAGGNEKLFF,TGTGCCAGCAGTGCCGTGGCAGGGGGGAATGAAAAACTGTTTTTT
TRBJ1-6,NA,TRBV7-2,15,TRBD1,CASSRRDRLNSPLHF,TGTGCCAGCAGTAGGAGGGACAGGTTAAATTCACCCCTCCACTTT
TRBJ2-1,NA,TRBV29-1,12,NA,CSVGQQGDEQFF,TGCAGCGTTGGACAGCAAGGCGATGAGCAGTTCTTC
TRBJ2-2,NA,TRBV5-6,14,NA,CASSWETGTGELFF,TGTGCCAGCAGCTGGGAGACGGGCACCGGGGAGCTGTTTTTT
TRBJ1-2,NA,TRBV25-1,17,NA,CASRLCPRQTANYGYTF,TGTGCCAGCAGATTATGCCCAAGACAGACTGCTAACTATGGCTACACCTTC
TRBJ1-2,NA,TRBV9,19,NA,CASSARSSLYWGEFYGYTF,TGTGCCAGCAGCGCCCGCTCATCGCTATATTGGGGGGAATTCTATGGCTACACCTTC
TRBJ1-2,NA,TRBV12-2,15,NA,CASRLVSGSNYGYTF,TGTGCAAGTCGCTTAGTTTCAGGTTCTAACTATGGCTACACCTTC
TRBJ2-5,NA,TRBV2,15,TRBD2,CASSQLAGGVETQYF,TGTGCCAGCAGTCAGCTAGCGGGGGGGGTGGAGACCCAGTACTTC
TRBJ2-3,NA,TRBV19,16,TRBD2,CASSMRSGGAADTQYF,TGTGCCAGTAGTATGAGGAGCGGGGGGGCGGCAGATACGCAGTATTTT
TRBJ1-1,NA,TRBV2,13,TRBD1,CASFFEDRVGAFF,TGTGCCAGTTTTTTCGAGGACAGGGTCGGGGCTTTCTTT
TRBJ2-7,NA,TRBV3-1/TRBV3-2,16,TRBD2,CASSQEGGRVSYEQYF,TGTGCCAGCAGCCAAGAGGGGGGGAGGGTGTCCTACGAGCAGTACTTC
TRBJ1-3,NA,TRBV7-2,13,TRBD1,CASSTGGGNTIYF,TGTGCCAGCAGCACAGGGGGAGGAAACACCATATATTTT
TRBJ1-6,NA,TRBV7-8,15,NA,CASSFLTGSNSPLHF,TGTGCCAGCAGCTTTCTCACAGGGAGCAATTCACCCCTCCACTTT
TRBJ2-1,NA,TRBV27,13,TRBD2,CASSTAGGDEQFF,TGTGCCAGCAGTACAGCGGGGGGAGATGAGCAGTTCTTC
TRBJ1-3,NA,TRBV7-8,14,NA,CASSLGVAGNTIYF,TGTGCCAGCAGCTTAGGCGTGGCTGGAAACACCATATATTTT
TRBJ2-2,NA,TRBV5-1,15,TRBD1,CASSTGQAYTGELFF,TGCGCCAGCAGCACCGGACAGGCATATACCGGGGAGCTGTTTTTT
TRBJ1-6,NA,TRBV11-2,15,TRBD1,CASSSQGAHNSPLHF,TGTGCCAGCAGCAGTCAGGGGGCACATAATTCACCCCTCCACTTT
TRBJ1-2,NA,TRBV19,14,NA,CAVLAGGKNFGYTF,TGTGCCGTCTTGGCCGGGGGGAAAAATTTTGGCTACACCTTC
TRBJ2-5,NA,TRBV21-1,17,NA,CASSKNVQGLLGETQYF,TGTGCCAGCAGCAAAAATGTCCAGGGGTTACTCGGAGAGACCCAGTACTTC
TRBJ2-5,NA,TRBV5-8,15,TRBD1,CASRQGTGGGETQYF,TGTGCCAGCAGACAAGGGACAGGGGGGGGAGAGACCCAGTACTTC
TRBJ2-3,NA,TRBV7-8,16,TRBD2,CASSPRASGGLGTQYF,TGTGCCAGCAGCCCTAGAGCTAGCGGGGGGCTGGGTACGCAGTATTTT
TRBJ1-6,NA,TRBV3-1/TRBV3-2,16,NA,CASSQVGRVADSPLHF,TGTGCCAGCAGCCAAGTAGGACGGGTAGCGGATTCACCCCTCCACTTT
TRBJ1-2,once,TRBV15,13,NA,CATRQGYQGGYTF,TGTGCCACCAGACAGGGATACCAGGGGGGCTACACCTTC